This TCR beta chain was sequenced in a study of shared clonotypes between healthy human individuals (dated by TCRdb to about 2020). At the level of the whole study: A couple of women and a few men aged 18 to 49 years were included in the cohort. Libraries were prepared and TCR repertoires were sequenced by different laboratories using diverse techniques, in order to increase sequencing depth and limit assay-specific biases. The study deeply sequenced blood TCR repertoires of about 5 healthy adults to estimate repertoire size and the extent of clonotype sharing between individuals. For each donor, CD4 naive and CD4 memory were each given three plates, CD8 naive was given two plates, and CD8 memory was given one plate. Leukapheresis yielded between about 0.94 and 10 billion PBMCs per donor.

Concerning this clone itself: It lacks a known antigen. Base qualities are not provided; no much larger clone lies one nucleotide away.

TCR CDR3 regions were amplified from genomic DNA by multiplex PCR using the deep immunoSEQ assay. Genomic DNA extracted from each cell subset was distributed evenly over all wells of several immunoSEQ 96-well plates, and each plate served as one replicate. For sorted subsets, each replicate PCR was loaded with approximately 200 ng genomic DNA, equivalent to 25,000 to 35,000 T cell genomes. The purified libraries were quantified using a Qubit 3.0 fluorometer, sized with a Bioanalyzer 2100, and then quantified again using the KAPA Library Quantification kit. Each immunoSEQ 96-well plate was sequenced on its own single-read 150-cycle Illumina NextSeq 550 flow cell. In the authors' own workflow: Because the immunoSEQ output held only junctional sequences and lacked quality scores, the filtering could not match the filtering applied to full-length reads. To assign V/J genes and CDR3, sequences were annotated using PyIR, a Python wrapper for IgBLAST v1.9, with IMGT germline references. Reads were removed for weak V/J assignments (E-value above 1e-6), missing CDR3, stop codons, out-of-frame junctions, or ambiguous translated residues. A V3J clonotype was defined by an identical inferred V gene, J gene, and CDR3 amino acid sequence. Percentage overlap between repertoires was computed as shared unique clonotypes divided by the size of the smaller repertoire. RTK rarefaction, the Chao1 estimator, and Recon v2.1 estimates of unobserved clonotypes were used to assess repertoire richness. Generation probabilities were computed with OLGA for all TCRbeta clonotypes obtained by the gDNA method from a handful of donors. Entries here come from immuneACCESS through TCRdb and include only in-frame sequences with V and J called. Some clones fail to appear in such tables; in the studies checked, an unresolved V gene covers under half of the shortfall, and the cause of the remainder is unknown. That table gives V, J and clone size, and the DNA gave D and trimming. This sample lists around 550,000 clones; approximately 96% were detected once. Of the sample, 0.095% to 0.14% falls within the top ten clones.

For the CD8 naive samples, CD45RO-negative cells were positively selected for CCR7, yielding a CD45RA+CCR7+ population from which TemRA cells were excluded. The donors were healthy, HIV-negative adults who had no recently reported acute infections or vaccinations. All donors were Caucasian adults living in Nashville, Tennessee, USA. Blood was collected by leukapheresis, and PBMCs were isolated by Ficoll-Histopaque density gradient centrifugation and then cryopreserved in liquid nitrogen vapor phase. Analytical flow cytometry was used to check the purity and quantity of every magnetically sorted T cell population. Genomic DNA was isolated from every sorted fraction and measured by UV absorbance on a Nanodrop 2000c. Measured from the cysteine to the phenylalanine, the CDR3 is 15 residues long. This entry keeps only the CDR3 DNA: 45 bases, framed from base 1. From a lookup of the germline V gene, CDR1 and CDR2 are SGHDN and FVKESK.

Findings and caveats that apply to the study as a whole: Compared with non-shared clonotypes, clonotypes shared by all four sorted-subset donors had higher generation probabilities. Sampling was limited to blood, and TCR repertoires in tissue likely differ from TCR repertoires in blood. When several donors were compared, the shared fraction of clonotypes was 5% to 6.5% for naive CD4, 3% to 4% for naive CD8, about 2.4% for memory CD4, and 0.35% to 0.5% for memory CD8. Pairwise subsampling indicated that sequencing depth was expected to affect the degree of clonotype sharing among donors. Larger estimated clonotype richness was generally found for naive subsets than for memory subsets. The genetic and exposure-history diversity represented was limited by the small number of donors. Rarefaction of sorted-subset datasets indicated incomplete sequencing despite the large sequencing depth.

The sequence is built from TRBV14 and TRBJ2-5, with TRBD2 tentatively as D gene (7 bases match). The J call may be faulty, since TRBJ2-7 better matches the DNA end. The source is a woman aged 25 to 45 in good health. Sequenced input: naive CD8+ T cells sorted from blood. The intended sense of this specimen's cell subset or site label: CD45RA+CCR7+. The CDR3 region reads CASSPRGGGPYEQYF. DNA sequence: TGTGCCAGCAGCCCTCGGGGCGGGGGCCCCTACGAGCAGTACTTC.